This T cell receptor (beta chain) was identified during a study of regulatory T cells in long-lasting Graves disease listed by TCRdb under 2021. As for the study more broadly: Patients with newly diagnosed Graves' disease had been on antithyroid drugs for under 3 months. Patients with persistent Graves' disease were compared with patients with newly diagnosed Graves' disease using TCR sequencing and RNA sequencing of peripheral blood. The study was registered as a clinical trial and conducted in China. A total of 35 or so samples were covered by TCR sequencing, comprising around 13 persistent and around 20 newly diagnosed Graves' disease patients. General conclusions and limits of the study: Lower TCR Shannon entropy and fewer highly expanded clones were observed in persistent Graves' disease patients than in newly diagnosed patients, which suggested clonal expansion. Only the TCR beta chain was sequenced and analyzed. The study examined only peripheral blood because the primary lesion, thyroid tissue, could not be accessed. More public clonotypes were shared among persistent patients (under 3,000) than among newly diagnosed patients (roughly 1,000). The authors acknowledged the small sample size as a limitation that may reduce accuracy. TRBV28, TRBJ1-2 and TRBJ2-5 were preferentially used in persistent disease, while TRBV20-1 and TRBJ2-1 were favored in newly diagnosed disease.

The meaning of the sample's time point label: newly diagnosed GD, antithyroid drugs for less than 3 months. For both TCR sequencing and RNA sequencing, RNA was extracted from PBMCs in TRIzol. The diagnosis of Graves' disease followed American Thyroid Association guidelines. Patients were recruited from an endocrinology department in Xi'an, China. Each patient gave about 8.1 milliliters of peripheral blood, collected in an EDTA anticoagulant tube. Ficoll Paque Plus density gradient separation was used to isolate PBMCs, and no further T cell sorting was done. An Agilent 2100 Bioanalyzer and agarose gel were used to assess RNA quality, and a NanoDrop 2000 was used to measure RNA concentration. Library preparation employed multiplex PCR. TCRdb lists the instrument as Illumina HiSeq 4000. To build TCR beta libraries, CDR3 regions were amplified by Arm-PCR using iRepertoire HTBI primers. Before sequencing, the PCR products underwent gel purification. The source study handled its data this way. A total of some 65 TRBV and 14 TRBJ segments were identified across samples and were used for gene usage analysis of CDR3 amino acid clonotypes. COPE and FqMerger were used to merge the filtered high-quality paired reads into contigs. BLAST was used to align contigs to IMGT TRBV, TRBD and TRBJ reference genes, and CDR3 was defined according to IMGT. Any clonotype with a frequency above 0.1% was counted as a highly expanded clone. Shannon entropy served as the measure of repertoire diversity, while the Gini coefficient captured V-J evenness. A clonotype found in more than one individual was treated as public. The raw public reads went through TCRdb reprocessing: fastp at Q25, MiXCR clone calling, in-frame beta chains kept. When rows share a CDR3 protein, they turn into one entry using the most common DNA and genes. TCRdb's processing, not the authors', yielded these V and J calls. The sample contains fewer than 550,000 distinct CDR3 sequences, 16% of them found a single time. Jointly, the top ten make up about 25% of the sample.

The CDR3 runs 14 amino acids, cysteine and phenylalanine included. Only the CDR3 portion is preserved as DNA: 42 bases, with reading frame beginning at the first base. The junction carries 14 bases between V and J, which are trimmed by 5 bases and 6 bases respectively. The germline V gene supplies CDR1 SGHTA and CDR2 FQGNSA. A word on this clonotype: What antigen it recognizes has not been identified. Base qualities are not provided; no much larger clone lies one nucleotide away.

The same specimen was also included in a second study, on T cells in Graves' hyperthyroidism and ophthalmopathy. The second investigation adds: Graves' hyperthyroidism was defined as stable when no progression to ophthalmopathy occurred over 18 months of follow-up. Hyperthyroidism patients were aged 18 to 65 years and newly diagnosed, with disease duration of less than 2 months. Patients with uncontrolled infections, other autoimmune diseases, pregnancy or lactation were excluded. Diagnoses relied on clinical symptoms, serum thyroxine and TRAb, thyroid ultrasound and orbital computed tomography. For the first round of RT-PCR on the TCR CDR3, the HTBI primer set was used together with the Qiagen OneStep RT-PCR kit. Most expanded thyroid clonotypes (frequency above 0.001) were also detected in blood, a finding suggesting that blood repertoires may reflect thyroid immune responses. In cross-validation, a model built on a 13 V-J signature told ophthalmopathy apart from stable hyperthyroidism with 85% to 90% sensitivity and about 81% specificity, and in testing the same model reached 80%/75%. In validation, the model predicted progression to ophthalmopathy with roughly 70% sensitivity and less than 80% specificity, a median of about 6 months before onset. A discovery cohort of around 100 patients, 43 with Graves' ophthalmopathy and 57 with stable Graves' hyperthyroidism, was used to find distinguishing TCR V-J signatures. Whether ophthalmopathy could be predicted prospectively was tested in an independent validation cohort made up of 18 to 20 hyperthyroidism patients plus 17 patients who later progressed to ophthalmopathy. The 85 to 100 discovery patients were divided at random into training and test sets in a 7:3 ratio. Thyroid tissue and blood T-cell repertoires from about six Graves' hyperthyroidism patients were also compared in the study. Following sampling, methimazole starting at 30 mg daily was given to hyperthyroidism patients, and high-dose intravenous methylprednisolone was given to ophthalmopathy patients. Libraries were constructed in a second round of multiplex PCR, after which size selection and purification were performed. Paired-end sequencing of the libraries was performed with 100 bp reads on an Illumina HiSeq2000. SOAPnuke was used to process the raw data, with reads discarded if the reads contained adapters or uncalled bases, had a mean Phred below 15, or lacked an exact constant-primer or identifier match. High-quality paired reads were merged using COPE v1.2.5, and each unique nucleotide sequence was defined as a clonotype. Clonotypes were aligned to IMGT TRBV, TRBD and TRBJ reference segments using MiTCR v1.1. The analysis was restricted to V-J combinations with a frequency above 0.0001, which together covered about 99% of the repertoires. The TCS score was defined as the ratio of F50 (clonal expansion) to E x V (chaos), calculated using BLOSUM62-based TCRdist between CDR3 peptides within each V-J. Welch's t-statistics and random forest reduced some 510 V-J features to roughly 13, which were used in a naive Bayes classifier (R e1071). No statistical method was used to set the sample size in advance, and investigators knew the group allocation. According to the paper, TCR Vbeta CDR3 sequencing was carried out on 135 peripheral blood samples, which came from 40 to 45 ophthalmopathy, about 75 hyperthyroidism and some 17 progressor patients.

The chain is made from TRBV7-2 and TRBJ1-5, with TRBD1 as a weak D call on 5 bases. The origin of this receptor is a woman aged 18-29 years with Graves disease. Donor details come from another sample of the same person, matched by shared clones. Sequencing used peripheral blood mononuclear cells (PBMCs), obtained at new diagnosis, from a patient treated with antithyroid drugs. The DNA is TGTGCCAGCAGCAGGGGCTCAGCGGGTCAGCCCCAGCATTTT. The translation is CASSRGSAGQPQHF. With the rest looked up from the reference TRBV7-2 and TRBJ1-5 genes rather than sequenced, the full variable domain is GAGVSQSPSNKVTEKGKDVELRCDPISGHTALYWYRQSLGQGLEFLIYFQGNSAPDKSGLPSDRFSAERTGGSVSTLTIQRTQQEDSAVYLCASSRGSAGQPQHFGDGTRLSIL.